These T cell receptor beta chains were read from a single sample in a study of response to subunit inactivated influenza vaccine. Each CDR3 protein gets one entry after TCRdb re-called the RT-PCR reads with MiXCR. The sample includes more than 500,000 distinct CDR3 sequences, over 9% of them seen just once. These data also featured in a second study, about T cells expressing NK-cell markers.

Sequenced here: PBMCs from blood, sampled on the day of vaccination. These TCRs come from a man aged 50 to 60 who received an inactivated influenza vaccine. Each CDR3 is given with its conserved first and last residue. D genes are given only for firm matches. Clone size is stated in some rows and not others, as once, few, many or a class when expanded.

16	TRBD2	TRBJ2-1	few	TRBV9	TGTGCCAGCAGCGTAGATAGCGGGAGCCCCTACAATGAGCAGTTCTTC	CASSVDSGSPYNEQFF
13	TRBD1	TRBJ2-7	.	TRBV5-1	TGCGCCAGCAGCGTGACAGGGCGCTACGAGCAGTACTTC	CASSVTGRYEQYF
13	.	TRBJ2-1	.	TRBV29-1	TGCAGCGTCGACGGGACTTACTACAATGAGCAGTTCTTC	CSVDGTYYNEQFF
15	.	TRBJ1-1	.	TRBV13	TGTGCCAGCAGCTTAGGCCCGAGGCGGGACACTGAAGCTTTCTTT	CASSLGPRRDTEAFF
15	.	TRBJ2-7	.	TRBV13	TGTGCCAGCAGCCCCCCCGGGGGTCCCCCCTACGAGCAGTACTTC	CASSPPGGPPYEQYF
12	.	TRBJ2-1	.	TRBV20-1	TGCAGTGCGGCCCGGGGGTACAATGAGCAGTTCTTC	CSAARGYNEQFF
16	.	TRBJ1-2	.	TRBV2	TGTGCCAGCAGTGAAGCGGCGGACGGACTTCTCTATGGCTACACCTTC	CASSEAADGLLYGYTF
15	.	TRBJ2-6	few	TRBV12-3/TRBV12-4	TGTGCCAGCAGTTCGCTGTTCTCTGGGGCCAACGTCCTGACTTTC	CASSSLFSGANVLTF
12	.	TRBJ2-1	.	TRBV27	TGTGCCAGCAGTTTAGGCCCCGAGGAGCAGTTCTTC	CASSLGPEEQFF
17	TRBD1	TRBJ2-3	.	TRBV6-2/TRBV6-3	TGTGCCAGCACTCCACCCCCGGGACAGGGAAGGGTTGATACGCAGTATTTT	CASTPPPGQGRVDTQYF
14	TRBD2	TRBJ2-5	.	TRBV29-1	TGCAGCTTTTTAGCGGGAGGGGTATTTGTGACCCAGTACTTC	CSFLAGGVFVTQYF
15	TRBD1	TRBJ2-7	few	TRBV28	TGTGCCAGCAGCCAGGGACAGGGAACCTCCTACGAGCAGTACTTC	CASSQGQGTSYEQYF
17	.	TRBJ2-5	.	TRBV7-6	TGTGCCAGCAGCTTAGCGCGAGACGGACCAACCCAAGAGACCCAGTACTTC	CASSLARDGPTQETQYF
13	.	TRBJ2-7	few	TRBV3-1	TGTGCCAGCAGCCAATTTGCGGGCTACGAGCAGTACTTC	CASSQFAGYEQYF
11	.	TRBJ2-5	many	TRBV29-1	TGCAGCGTTCGGGACATCCCGACCCAGTACTTC	CSVRDIPTQYF
17	TRBD1	TRBJ2-1	.	TRBV5-1	TGCGCCAGCAGCGAACGGACAGGGTTTTTCGCACACAATGAGCAGTTCTTC	CASSERTGFFAHNEQFF
14	.	TRBJ1-4	few	TRBV10-2	TGCGCCAGCAGTGATCGGACAGCTAATGAAAAACTGTTTTTT	CASSDRTANEKLFF
14	TRBD2	TRBJ2-4	many	TRBV20-1	TGCAGTGCGGAGACTAGCGGGAGAGGGGACATTCAGTACTTC	CSAETSGRGDIQYF
15	TRBD2	TRBJ2-5	few	TRBV6-1	TGTGCCAGCAGTGAAGAATCATTGCGGGGGAGCTCCCAGTACTTC	CASSEESLRGSSQYF
13	.	TRBJ2-7	few	TRBV29-1	TGCAGCGTTAAAGTGCACCACACGTACGAGCAGTACTTC	CSVKVHHTYEQYF
23	.	TRBJ2-3	.	TRBV7-1	TGTGCCAGCAGCTCCCCAAAACGGTTGGACACGGCGGCCCCTACCTACAGCACAGATACGCAGTATTTT	CASSSPKRLDTAAPTYSTDTQYF
13	.	TRBJ2-3	.	TRBV7-9	TGTGCCAGCAGCCCAGCCGCCTACTATACGCAGTATTTT	CASSPAAYYTQYF
14	.	TRBJ2-7	many	TRBV28	TGTGCCAGCAGTTTATTTCCAGGGTCCTACGAGCAGTACTTC	CASSLFPGSYEQYF
16	.	TRBJ2-3	.	TRBV6-1	TGTGCCAGCAGTGATTTGAGGCGGGGCTACACAGATACGCAGTATTTT	CASSDLRRGYTDTQYF
15	.	TRBJ2-2	few	TRBV5-1	TGCGCCAGCAGCTTGGATGGCAGGGCATCCGGGGAGCTGTTTTTT	CASSLDGRASGELFF
11	.	TRBJ2-1	.	TRBV24-1	TGTGCCACCAGTATCGCGAATGAGCAGTTCTTC	CATSIANEQFF
15	TRBD1	TRBJ2-5	few	TRBV7-2	TGTGCCAGCAGCTTCCAGACAGGGGGCAGGGAGACCCAGTACTTC	CASSFQTGGRETQYF
15	TRBD1	TRBJ2-1	few	TRBV19	TGTGCCAGTAGTAAAGGGACAGCCTCCTACAATGAGCAGTTCTTC	CASSKGTASYNEQFF